This TCR beta chain was recovered during a study of T cell responses to AZD1222 COVID-19 vaccine. Study results and limitations: Repertoires in all cases were sampled only once the peak T cell response had passed. Spike-spanning, vaccine-associated CD4 TCRs were dominant at 160-218 and 743-854. In a largely white British group with more females than males, clonal diversity was possibly underestimated.

The CDR3 runs to 13 residues. With 4 bases clipped from V and 12 bases from J, the junction kept 9 bases outside the gene matches. Using immunoSEQ multiplex PCR, the repertoire was profiled, and TCRdb retains in-frame clones only, with some absent. Of approximately 140,000 clones in the sample, more than 90% were seen once. About this clone itself: Its target is unknown.

The chain recombines TRBV12-3 or TRBV12-4 with TRBJ2-1; 7 nucleotides match TRBD1. The source is an adult in good health. The sequencing here drew on peripheral blood, taken on day 0 of AZD1222 vaccination. This chain's CDR3 is CASSSGMTGWQFF. The CDR3 coding sequence is TGTGCCAGCAGTTCCGGAATGACAGGGTGGCAGTTCTTC.